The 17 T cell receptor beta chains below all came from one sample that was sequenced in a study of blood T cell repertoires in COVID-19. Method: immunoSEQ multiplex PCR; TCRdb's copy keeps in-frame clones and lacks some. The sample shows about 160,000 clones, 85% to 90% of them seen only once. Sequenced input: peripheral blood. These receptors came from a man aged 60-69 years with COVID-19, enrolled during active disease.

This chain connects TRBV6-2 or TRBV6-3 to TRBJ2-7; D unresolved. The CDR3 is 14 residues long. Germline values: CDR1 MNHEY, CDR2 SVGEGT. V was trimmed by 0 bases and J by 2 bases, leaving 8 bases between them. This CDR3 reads CASSYSGPAYEQYF. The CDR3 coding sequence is TGTGCCAGCAGTTACTCGGGCCCAGCCTACGAGCAGTACTTC.

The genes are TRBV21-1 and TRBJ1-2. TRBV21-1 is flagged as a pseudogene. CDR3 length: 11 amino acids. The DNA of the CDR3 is TGTGCCAGCAGCAACTGGCCGGGAGCCACCTTC. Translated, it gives CASSNWPGATF.

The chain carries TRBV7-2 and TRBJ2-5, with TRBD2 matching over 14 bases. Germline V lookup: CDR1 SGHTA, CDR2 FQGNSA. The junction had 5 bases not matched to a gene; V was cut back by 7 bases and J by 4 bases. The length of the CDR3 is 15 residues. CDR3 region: CASNEGLAGGETQYF. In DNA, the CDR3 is TGTGCCAGCAACGAAGGACTAGCGGGAGGAGAGACCCAGTACTTC.

The CDR3 is CAISAEVTGRTGNTIYF. The CDR3 DNA is TGTGCCATCAGTGCGGAAGTGACAGGGAGGACTGGAAACACCATATATTTT. This chain joins TRBV10-3 and TRBJ1-3, with 7 bases matching TRBD1. The CDR3 is 17 amino acids. Per germline, CDR1 ENHRY and CDR2 SYGVKD. The V gene end was trimmed by 4 bases and the J gene end by 2 bases; junction bases not matched to a gene: 11.

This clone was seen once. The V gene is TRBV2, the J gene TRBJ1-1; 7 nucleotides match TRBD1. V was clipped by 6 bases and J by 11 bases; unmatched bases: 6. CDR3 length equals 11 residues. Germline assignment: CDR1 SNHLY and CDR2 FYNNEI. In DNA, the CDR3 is TGTGCCAGCAGCCGGGACAGTGGGGCTTTCTTT. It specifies CASSRDSGAFF.

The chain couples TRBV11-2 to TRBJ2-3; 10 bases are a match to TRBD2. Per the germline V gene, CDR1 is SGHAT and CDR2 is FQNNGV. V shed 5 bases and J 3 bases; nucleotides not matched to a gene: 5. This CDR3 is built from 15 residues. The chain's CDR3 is CASSPRTSGTDTQYF. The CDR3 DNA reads TGTGCCAGCAGCCCCCGGACTAGCGGAACAGATACGCAGTATTTT.

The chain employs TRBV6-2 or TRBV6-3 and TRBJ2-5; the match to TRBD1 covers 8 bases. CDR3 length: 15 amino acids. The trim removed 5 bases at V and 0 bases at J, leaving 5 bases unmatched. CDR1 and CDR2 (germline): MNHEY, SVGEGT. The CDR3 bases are TGTGCCAGCAGTGCGACAGGGGTGGACCAAGAGACCCAGTACTTC. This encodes CASSATGVDQETQYF.

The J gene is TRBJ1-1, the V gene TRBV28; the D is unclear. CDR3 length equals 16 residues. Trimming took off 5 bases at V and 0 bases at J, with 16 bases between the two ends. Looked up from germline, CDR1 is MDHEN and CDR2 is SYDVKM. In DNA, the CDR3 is TGTGCCAGCAGTCAACCCCGTTACGGTTTGAACACTGAAGCTTTCTTT. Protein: CASSQPRYGLNTEAFF.

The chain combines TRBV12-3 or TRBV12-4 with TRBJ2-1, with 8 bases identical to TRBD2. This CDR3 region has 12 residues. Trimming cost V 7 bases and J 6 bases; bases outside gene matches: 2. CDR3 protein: CASTGLANEQFF. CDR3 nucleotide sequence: TGTGCCAGCACCGGACTAGCCAATGAGCAGTTCTTC.

CDR3: CASSLKDTGAYEQYF. The CDR3 DNA is TGTGCCAGCAGTTTAAAAGACACGGGGGCCTACGAGCAGTACTTC. The V gene is TRBV27, the J gene TRBJ2-7; D is perhaps TRBD2 (6 bases). This CDR3 is 15 amino acids long. Trimming removed 2 bases at V and 2 bases at J, with 13 bases between. Looked up from germline, CDR1 is MNHEY and CDR2 is SMNVEV (reference sequence).

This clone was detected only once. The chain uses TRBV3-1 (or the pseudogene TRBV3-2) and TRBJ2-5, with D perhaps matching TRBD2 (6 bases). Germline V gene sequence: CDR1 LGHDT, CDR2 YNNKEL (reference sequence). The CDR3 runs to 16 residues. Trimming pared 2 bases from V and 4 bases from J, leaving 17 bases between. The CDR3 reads CASSQPQPGGRETQYF. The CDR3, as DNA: TGTGCCAGCAGCCAACCCCAACCTGGAGGGCGAGAGACCCAGTACTTC.

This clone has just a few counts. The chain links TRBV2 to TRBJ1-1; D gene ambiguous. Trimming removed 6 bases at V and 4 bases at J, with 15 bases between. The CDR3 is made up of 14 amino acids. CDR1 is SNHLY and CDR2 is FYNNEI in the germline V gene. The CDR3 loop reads CASRISEEGTEAFF. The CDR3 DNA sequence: TGTGCCAGCAGGATCTCCGAAGAGGGCACTGAAGCTTTCTTT.

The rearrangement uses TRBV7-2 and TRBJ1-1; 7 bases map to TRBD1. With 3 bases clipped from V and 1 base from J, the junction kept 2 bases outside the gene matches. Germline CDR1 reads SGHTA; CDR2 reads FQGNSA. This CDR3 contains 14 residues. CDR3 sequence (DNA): TGTGCCAGCAGCTTCCAGGGGGGGAACACTGAAGCTTTCTTT. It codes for CASSFQGGNTEAFF.

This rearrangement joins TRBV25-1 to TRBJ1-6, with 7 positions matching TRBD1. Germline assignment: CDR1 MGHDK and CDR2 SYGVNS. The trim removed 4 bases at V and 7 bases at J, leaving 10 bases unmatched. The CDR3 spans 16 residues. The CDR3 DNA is TGTGCCAGCAGTGTCCACACCGGGACAGCAAATTCACCCCTCCACTTT. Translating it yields CASSVHTGTANSPLHF.

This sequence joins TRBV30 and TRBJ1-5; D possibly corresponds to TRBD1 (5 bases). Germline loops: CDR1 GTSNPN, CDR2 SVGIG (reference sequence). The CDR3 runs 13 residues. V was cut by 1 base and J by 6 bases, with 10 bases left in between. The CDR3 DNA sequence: TGTGCCTGGAGTGGCAGGGAGGCTCAGCCCCAGCATTTT. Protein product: CAWSGREAQPQHF.

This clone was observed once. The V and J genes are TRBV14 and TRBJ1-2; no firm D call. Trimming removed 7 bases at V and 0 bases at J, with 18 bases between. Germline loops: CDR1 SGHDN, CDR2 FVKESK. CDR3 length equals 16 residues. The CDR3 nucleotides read TGTGCCAGCACCCAGAGGACGAGGGAGGCTAACTATGGCTACACCTTC. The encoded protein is CASTQRTREANYGYTF.

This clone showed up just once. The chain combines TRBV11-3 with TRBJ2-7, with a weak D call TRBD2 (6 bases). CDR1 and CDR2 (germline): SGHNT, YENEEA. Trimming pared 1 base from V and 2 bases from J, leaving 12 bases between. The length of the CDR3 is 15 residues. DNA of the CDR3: TGTGCCAGCAGCTTAGGGGGACTCACACCCTACGAGCAGTACTTC. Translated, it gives CASSLGGLTPYEQYF.